Included here is one T cell receptor beta chain sequence, with context. This entry belongs to a study of blood T cell repertoires in COVID-19. Some clones are missing from TCRdb's copy, which holds only in-frame ones; the method was immunoSEQ multiplex PCR. Of 300,000 to 350,000 clones listed, around 85% are singletons. CDR1 and CDR2 (germline): GTSNPN, SVGIG (reference sequence). Trimming removed 4 bases from V and 4 bases from J; junction bases left unmatched: 2. The CDR3 runs to 12 residues. The clonotype comes from a man aged 30-40 years who had recovered from COVID-19. The V gene is TRBV30, the J gene TRBJ2-5; 8 nucleotides agree with TRBD1. Sequencing was performed on PBMCs or T cells enriched from blood (not recorded which). CDR3 DNA sequence: TGTGCCTGGATCACAGGGGGAGAGACCCAGTACTTC. Protein: CAWITGGETQYF.